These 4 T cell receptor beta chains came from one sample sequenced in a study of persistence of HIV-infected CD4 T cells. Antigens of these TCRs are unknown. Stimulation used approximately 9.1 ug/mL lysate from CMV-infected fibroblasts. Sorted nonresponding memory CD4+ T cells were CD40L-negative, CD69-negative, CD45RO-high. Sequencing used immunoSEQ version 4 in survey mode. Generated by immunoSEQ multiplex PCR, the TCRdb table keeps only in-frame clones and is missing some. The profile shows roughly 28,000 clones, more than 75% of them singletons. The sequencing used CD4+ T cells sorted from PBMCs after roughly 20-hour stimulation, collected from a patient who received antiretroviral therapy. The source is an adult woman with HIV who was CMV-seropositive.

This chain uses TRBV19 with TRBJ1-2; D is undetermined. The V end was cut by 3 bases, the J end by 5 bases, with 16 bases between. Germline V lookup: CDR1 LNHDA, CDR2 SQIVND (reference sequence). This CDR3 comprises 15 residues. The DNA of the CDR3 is TGTGCCAGTAGTATCCGGGTCCCTTGGGATTATGGCTACACCTTC. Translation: CASSIRVPWDYGYTF.

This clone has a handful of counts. CDR3 in amino acids: CASRGAGNTDTQYF. CDR3 coding DNA: TGCGCCAGCAGGGGGGCAGGGAACACAGATACGCAGTATTTT. V usage is TRBV5-1 and J usage is TRBJ2-3; TRBD1 is a possible D gene (6 bases). This CDR3 has 14 amino acids. Per the germline V gene, CDR1 is SGHRS and CDR2 is YFSETQ. The V end was cut by 5 bases, the J end by 2 bases, with 12 bases between.

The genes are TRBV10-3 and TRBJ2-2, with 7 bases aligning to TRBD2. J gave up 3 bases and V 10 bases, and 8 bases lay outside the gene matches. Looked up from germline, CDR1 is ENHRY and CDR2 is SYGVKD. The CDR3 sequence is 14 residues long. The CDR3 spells CATTSGDYTGELFF. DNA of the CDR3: TGTGCCACTACGAGCGGGGATTACACCGGGGAGCTGTTTTTT.

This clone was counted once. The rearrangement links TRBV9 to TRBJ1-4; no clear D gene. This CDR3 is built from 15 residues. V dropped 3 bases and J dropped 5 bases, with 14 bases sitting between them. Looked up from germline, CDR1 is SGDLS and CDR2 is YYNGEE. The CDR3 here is CASSGLGMYNEKLFF. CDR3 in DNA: TGTGCCAGCAGCGGCCTCGGGATGTACAATGAAAAACTGTTTTTT.